The 22 T cell receptor beta chains listed next were all sequenced from one sample in a study of response to subunit inactivated influenza vaccine. TCRdb passed the RT-PCR reads through MiXCR, listing each CDR3 protein once. The data hold approximately 520,000 distinct CDR3 sequences, with around 25% observed a single time. The source was CD4+ T cells sorted from PBMCs, collected 5 days after vaccination. These receptors were collected from a middle-aged man who received an inactivated influenza vaccine.

This chain uses TRBV20-1 with TRBJ1-6; D possibly corresponds to TRBD1 (6 bases). This CDR3 has 14 residues. V was cut by 4 bases and J by 7 bases, with 14 bases left in between. Germline loops: CDR1 DFQATT, CDR2 SNEGSKA (reference sequence). CDR3 protein: CSATTGGRNSPLHF. The CDR3 bases are TGCAGTGCTACCACCGGGGGCAGAAATTCACCCCTCCACTTT.

This clonotype showed up just a few times. The chain combines TRBV10-3 with TRBJ2-1; D may be TRBD1 or TRBD2 (5 bases each). The CDR3 is 14 amino acids. CDR1 is ENHRY, CDR2 SYGVKD, per germline. Trimming cost V 9 bases and J 0 bases, with 12 bases left between them. The CDR3 reads CAITGTGSYNEQFF. The CDR3 DNA sequence: TGTGCCATTACCGGGACGGGCTCCTACAATGAGCAGTTCTTC.

This clonotype was seen a few times. This sequence joins TRBV29-1 and TRBJ1-1, with TRBD1 as a possible D gene (5 bases). The V end lost 5 bases, the J end lost 13 bases, and 26 bases lay between the germline ends. The CDR3 has 14 residues. Germline CDR1 reads SQVTM; CDR2 reads ANQGSEA. CDR3: CSVSYGVRGSDGFF. The CDR3 DNA follows: TGCAGCGTTAGTTATGGGGTAAGGGGATCCGATGGTTTCTTT.

The chain joins TRBV4-2 to TRBJ2-3, with D hard to call. CDR3 length: 14 residues. Trimming cost V 2 bases and J 5 bases, with 11 bases left between them. Germline V CDR1 and CDR2: LGHNA, YNFKEQ. The CDR3: CASSQSRSGDTQYF. The DNA of the CDR3 is TGTGCCAGCAGCCAAAGCCGGTCCGGAGATACGCAGTATTTT.

The gene calls are TRBV6-1 and TRBJ2-1, with 12 nucleotides matching TRBD2. V gave up 6 bases and J gave up 10 bases; unmatched junction bases: 13. Looked up from germline, CDR1 is MNHNS and CDR2 is SASEGT. This CDR3 has 16 amino acids. The CDR3 nucleotides read TGTGCCAGCAGCCCCGAACTAGCGGGAGGCCGATCAGAGCAGTTCTTC. Translating it yields CASSPELAGGRSEQFF.

A few counts support this clonotype. The chain carries TRBV12-3 or TRBV12-4 and TRBJ2-1, with D uncertain. The CDR3 is 11 amino acids. V was trimmed by 3 bases and J by 9 bases, leaving 6 bases between them. For the CDR3, the DNA is TGTGCCAGCAGTTTGTATTTTGAGCAGTTCTTC. Its translation is CASSLYFEQFF.

This clonotype was counted a few times. The chain is built from TRBV29-1 and TRBJ2-5; D remains unclear. V was cut by 7 bases and J by 0 bases, with 6 bases left in between. Germline CDR1 reads SQVTM; CDR2 reads ANQGSEA. This CDR3 region has 11 residues. DNA for the CDR3: TGCAGCGGAAGGGACCAAGAGACCCAGTACTTC. Translated: CSGRDQETQYF.

This clonotype turned up a few times. This chain uses TRBV10-3 with TRBJ2-1; 13 positions match TRBD2. This CDR3 contains 14 residues. V shed 8 bases, J shed 5 bases, and the junction held 3 bases outside the gene matches. Per the germline V gene, CDR1 is ENHRY and CDR2 is SYGVKD. DNA of the CDR3: TGTGCCATCGGGGGACTAGCGGGAAACAATGAGCAGTTCTTC. Translated: CAIGGLAGNNEQFF.

This clonotype showed up just a few times. The chain carries TRBV24-1 and TRBJ2-1, with D unresolved. The CDR3 totals 17 residues. Trimming removed 5 bases at V and 1 base at J, with 17 bases between. CDR1 is KGHDR and CDR2 is SFDVKD in the germline V gene. In DNA, the CDR3 is TGTGCCACCAGTGGATATCGATTGGGCTCTTCCTACAATGAGCAGTTCTTC. Protein: CATSGYRLGSSYNEQFF.

The rearrangement links TRBV5-1 to TRBJ2-5; a weak D match, TRBD2 (6 bases). With 4 bases removed from V and 1 base from J, the gap between germline ends came to 14 bases. The length of the CDR3 is 15 residues. Germline loops: CDR1 SGHRS, CDR2 YFSETQ. The CDR3 reads CASSATPGVQETQYF. DNA for the CDR3: TGCGCCAGCAGCGCCACCCCGGGGGTCCAAGAGACCCAGTACTTC. Filled out from reference TRBV5-1 and TRBJ2-5, the complete variable domain reads KAGVTQTPRYLIKTRGQQVTLSCSPISGHRSVSWYQQTPGQGLQFLFEYFSETQRNKGNFPGRFSGRQFSNSRSEMNVSTLELGDSALYLCASSATPGVQETQYFGPGTRLLVL.

The chain carries TRBV6-1 and TRBJ1-3; no clear D. This CDR3 contains 15 residues. Looked up from germline, CDR1 is MNHNS and CDR2 is SASEGT. Trimming took off 6 bases at V and 0 bases at J, with 12 bases between the two ends. The CDR3 DNA sequence: TGTGCCAGCAGCCCCGGGCTTTACTCTGGAAACACCATATATTTT. Translated, it gives CASSPGLYSGNTIYF.

In its sample, this clonotype was seen a few times. The J gene is TRBJ2-7, the V gene TRBV12-3 or TRBV12-4; D is undetermined. The CDR3 runs 12 residues. V was shortened by 0 bases and J by 3 bases, with 3 bases between the two germline ends. CDR3 bases: TGTGCCAGCAGTTTAGCAGACTACGAGCAGTACTTC. It encodes CASSLADYEQYF.

This chain joins TRBV15 and TRBJ2-1, with D possibly TRBD1 on 5 matching bases. The CDR3 spans 15 residues. Deletions cut 1 base from V and 2 bases from J, with 9 bases between. CDR1 and CDR2 from the germline V gene are LNHNV and YYDKDF (reference sequence). The CDR3 reads CATSRVRVAYNEQFF. DNA of the CDR3: TGTGCCACCAGCAGAGTCAGGGTTGCCTACAATGAGCAGTTCTTC.

The CDR3 DNA follows: TGTGCCAGCAGTGAGGGATTGTGGGCTAGCGGGAGTTTGGGCGGGGAGCTGTTTTTT. Amino acids: CASSEGLWASGSLGGELFF. This chain joins TRBV6-1 and TRBJ2-2; 10 nucleotides line up with TRBD2. Per the germline V gene, CDR1 is MNHNS and CDR2 is SASEGT. There are 19 residues in the CDR3. Trimming removed 3 bases from V and 7 bases from J; junction bases left unmatched: 17.

In its sample, this clonotype was seen a few times. The chain employs TRBV12-3 or TRBV12-4 and TRBJ2-3; no clear D gene. The CDR3 is made up of 13 amino acids. Trimming removed 7 bases from V and 2 bases from J, with 10 bases in between. The DNA of the CDR3 is TGTGCCAGCACCCGTGGGGACACAGATACGCAGTATTTT. It yields the protein CASTRGDTDTQYF.

The chain recombines TRBV6-1 with TRBJ2-1; TRBD2 aligns across 8 bases. The CDR3 runs to 13 residues. Germline loops: CDR1 MNHNS, CDR2 SASEGT. V was pared by 6 bases and J by 5 bases, with 3 bases of the junction left unmatched. CDR3 sequence (DNA): TGTGCCAGCAGACTAGCGGAAAACAATGAGCAGTTCTTC. Protein product: CASRLAENNEQFF.

This clonotype has only a few counts. The junction departs from germline at one end; a sequencing error may be responsible. This rearrangement joins TRBV7-2 to TRBJ2-7; 7 positions agree with TRBD1. The V gene's germline CDR1 is SGHTA and CDR2 FQGNSA. The CDR3 has 15 residues. CDR3: CASSLGGQISSEQYF. CDR3 nucleotides: TGTGCCAGCAGCTTAGGGGGACAGATCTCCTCCGAGCAGTACTTC.

This clonotype was counted between two and nine times. The chain joins TRBV28 to TRBJ2-1; TRBD1 matches at 12 bases. With 6 bases clipped from V and 9 bases from J, the junction kept 3 bases outside the gene matches. The CDR3 has 13 residues. In germline, CDR1 is MDHEN, CDR2 SYDVKM. The CDR3 loop is CASRGQGAAEQFF. The DNA for the CDR3 is TGTGCCAGCAGGGGACAGGGGGCGGCTGAGCAGTTCTTC.

This sequence joins TRBV5-1 and TRBJ2-1; no definite D call. The V end was cut by 3 bases, the J end by 1 base, with 8 bases between. This CDR3 is built from 14 residues. Germline CDR1 is SGHRS and CDR2 is YFSETQ. The CDR3 protein is CASSYQASYNEQFF. CDR3 DNA: TGCGCCAGCAGCTACCAGGCGTCCTACAATGAGCAGTTCTTC.

This clonotype was seen a handful of times. The V gene is TRBV20-1, the J gene TRBJ2-5, with D tentatively TRBD1 (7 bases). CDR3 length: 16 amino acids. CDR1 DFQATT and CDR2 SNEGSKA come from the germline V gene (reference sequence). Trimming took 6 bases from V and 5 from J, leaving 25 bases between them. This CDR3 is CSAKDGRGDVSETQYF. DNA for the CDR3: TGCAGTGCCAAGGACGGCAGGGGGGATGTTAGTGAGACCCAGTACTTC.

This clonotype turned up a few times. The V and J genes are TRBV27 and TRBJ2-2; 9 nucleotides align to TRBD2. Germline CDR1 is MNHEY and CDR2 is SMNVEV (reference sequence). The J segment lost 4 bases and the V segment lost 3 bases, leaving 9 bases of the junction unmatched. The CDR3 has 17 residues. Written as DNA, the CDR3 is TGTGCCAGCAGTTTCCGGCTGACTAGCGGTCGCACCGGGGAGCTGTTTTTT. This gives the protein CASSFRLTSGRTGELFF.

The V and J genes are TRBV29-1 and TRBJ2-3; D is uncertain. The CDR3 contains 12 residues. Germline CDR1 SQVTM, CDR2 ANQGSEA. V gave up 4 bases and J gave up 4 bases, with 9 bases separating them. The CDR3, as DNA: TGCAGCGTTGTAGTCAATCCAGATACGCAGTATTTT. As protein: CSVVVNPDTQYF.